Listed below are T cell receptor beta chains from one sample, sequenced in a study of human T cells and chemical hapten exposure. One entry per CDR3 protein results from TCRdb running MiXCR on the RACE reads. The sample yields fewer than 300,000 distinct CDR3 sequences, 7.5% to 9% seen once. The sample consisted of whole blood, taken in connection with sensitization to the hapten diphenylcyclopropenone (DPC). These receptors came from a woman in her thirties or forties with alopecia areata. Some clones in this sample may be carry-over from other donors' samples. Each CDR3 is given without its conserved first and last residue.

V gene	J gene	CDR3 protein
TRBV7-9	TRBJ2-3	ASSFSLAGADTQY
TRBV3-1	TRBJ2-3	ASRLAGGGGTDTQY
TRBV7-3	TRBJ2-2	ASSRNSGAAGELF
TRBV11-2	TRBJ2-1	ASSPRPFVNEQF
TRBV6-2/TRBV6-3	TRBJ2-7	ASGQSSYEQY
TRBV3-2	TRBJ2-5	ASSHVRHRKETQY
TRBV4-3	TRBJ1-5	ASSQGVDQPQH
TRBV5-1	TRBJ1-1	ASSSREGTEAF
TRBV2	TRBJ2-3	ASTDPADASTDTQY
TRBV4-3	TRBJ2-7	ASSRGLAGDYEQY
TRBV2	TRBJ1-1	ASSEVGQYTEAF
TRBV12-3/TRBV12-4	TRBJ1-6	ASSRQGYSPLH
TRBV7-2	TRBJ1-1	ASSSREGPTEAF